The sample holds a few counts of the clone carrying this T cell receptor beta chain. The antigen is unknown. The data were obtained in a study of T-cell reconstitution after alpha-beta-depleted transplantation in children. Study-wide results and caveats: Recipient T cells and thymic progenitors that survived were the source of the high TCRbeta diversity seen at day 60 in some patients. About two months after transplant, alpha-beta T cells reportedly came from several hundred expanded graft clones. From newly produced T cells came most of the T-cell counts and diversity one year after transplant.

The library targeted TCRbeta and was prepared with unique molecular identifiers. TCRdb processed the PCR reads anew with MiXCR; each CDR3 protein has one entry. The sample lists 300,000 to 400,000 distinct CDR3 sequences, more than 20% occurring once. CDR1 and CDR2 from the germline V gene are MGHRA and YSYEKL. The CDR3 is made up of 15 amino acids. V lost 1 base and J lost 5, with 15 bases in between. The chain carries TRBV4-1 and TRBJ2-7, with D unclear. This TCR derives from a male patient under 18 who had a stem cell transplant for acute lymphoblastic leukemia, so the T cells may come from the graft donor. Sequences were derived from PBMCs, mostly from graft donor cells, sampled 180 days after TCRalphabeta/CD19-depleted stem cell transplant. CDR3 bases: TGCGCCAGCAGCCAAGGTACGGGTGGGCGGAACGAGCAGTACTTC. Its protein product is CASSQGTGGRNEQYF.